This is a list of T cell receptor beta chains from one sample in a study of shared clonotypes between healthy human individuals. Libraries were prepared by immunoSEQ multiplex PCR; TCRdb keeps only in-frame clonotypes and omits some of them. There are just over 2,000,000 clones in the sample; roughly 96% occur only once, and roughly 0.13% lies in the top ten. Source material: naive CD4+ T cells sorted from blood. The receptors were sampled from a man between 18 and 35 years old in good health. The CDR3 runs from the conserved cysteine through the conserved F or W. The D gene is left open where the match is weak. Only part of the rows carry a size: once, few, many, or a class if the clone is expanded.

TRBD1,TRBV27,.,TRBJ1-4,CASSLNGRTGINEKLFF,TGTGCCAGCAGTTTAAATGGCCGGACAGGGATCAATGAAAAACTGTTTTTT
.,TRBV11-2,.,TRBJ1-2,CASSLRGTHGYTF,TGTGCCAGCAGCTTAAGGGGGACCCATGGCTACACCTTC
TRBD1,TRBV27,once,TRBJ1-2,CASSLSTGQGAGGYTF,TGTGCCAGCAGTTTATCGACCGGACAGGGGGCCGGTGGCTACACCTTC
TRBD1,TRBV5-1,.,TRBJ2-3,CASSLGQGFTDTQYF,TGCGCCAGCAGTTTGGGACAGGGCTTCACAGATACGCAGTATTTT
.,TRBV6-6,.,TRBJ1-3,CASSYGLSGNTIYF,TGTGCCAGCAGTTACGGGTTGTCTGGAAACACCATATATTTT
.,TRBV21-1,.,TRBJ2-7,CATGYRDRSSYEQYF,TGTGCCACGGGGTACCGGGACCGGAGCTCCTACGAGCAGTACTTC
.,TRBV28,.,TRBJ2-7,CASSSGHTSSYEQYF,TGTGCCAGCAGCTCGGGACATACGAGCTCCTACGAGCAGTACTTC
.,TRBV27,.,TRBJ1-5,CASRIAIHSNQPQHF,TGTGCCAGCAGAATAGCTATCCATAGCAATCAGCCCCAGCATTTT
.,TRBV30,.,TRBJ2-3,CAWSGGTDTQYF,TGTGCCTGGAGCGGGGGCACAGATACGCAGTATTTT
.,TRBV30,.,TRBJ2-7,CAWRGSVEQYF,TGTGCCTGGAGGGGCTCGGTTGAGCAGTACTTC
.,TRBV18,.,TRBJ1-2,CASSPGERSYGYTF,TGTGCCAGCTCACCAGGGGAGCGAAGCTATGGCTACACCTTC